Listed below are T cell receptor beta chains from one sample, sequenced in a study of blood T cells in healthy people across ages. Via MiXCR, TCRdb re-called the 5' RACE reads, giving one row per CDR3 protein. The sample has about 630,000 distinct CDR3 sequences, under 25% seen once. The sequenced sample consisted of blood. Source of these receptors: a man between 70 and 80 years old in good health. The CDR3 runs from the conserved cysteine through the conserved F or W. The order of the fields is D gene, J gene, clone size, V gene, CDR3 length, CDR3 DNA, CDR3 protein. The D gene is left open where the match is weak. Expanded clones get a size class; other rows say once, few or many, or leave the size out.

D gene: NA
J gene: TRBJ1-5
clone size: NA
V gene: TRBV6-6
CDR3 length: 15
CDR3 DNA: TGTGCCAGCAGTCCCCTTGGACCGGTCAATCAGCCCCAGCATTTT
CDR3 protein: CASSPLGPVNQPQHF

D gene: TRBD2
J gene: TRBJ2-7
clone size: few
V gene: TRBV29-1
CDR3 length: 13
CDR3 DNA: TGCAGCGTTGGAGGGGAGGGCCGGTACGAGCAGTACTTC
CDR3 protein: CSVGGEGRYEQYF

D gene: TRBD2
J gene: TRBJ2-7
clone size: few
V gene: TRBV12-3/TRBV12-4
CDR3 length: 16
CDR3 DNA: TGTGCCAGCAGTTTTTCCCTAGCGGGAGTTTCCTACGAGCAGTACTTC
CDR3 protein: CASSFSLAGVSYEQYF

D gene: NA
J gene: TRBJ2-7
clone size: NA
V gene: TRBV5-1
CDR3 length: 14
CDR3 DNA: TGCGCCAGCAGCTTGCAGCACAGCACCTACGAGCAGTACTTC
CDR3 protein: CASSLQHSTYEQYF

D gene: NA
J gene: TRBJ2-5
clone size: NA
V gene: TRBV5-1
CDR3 length: 15
CDR3 DNA: TGCGCCGGCAGCCGGCAAACGGGGGAAGAAGAGACCCAGTACTTC
CDR3 protein: CAGSRQTGEEETQYF

D gene: NA
J gene: TRBJ1-3
clone size: NA
V gene: TRBV13
CDR3 length: 12
CDR3 DNA: TGTGCCAGCAGAGAGGGCCCAAACACCATATATTTT
CDR3 protein: CASREGPNTIYF

D gene: TRBD2
J gene: TRBJ2-1
clone size: NA
V gene: TRBV4-3
CDR3 length: 17
CDR3 DNA: TGCGCCAGCAGCCAAGATAAGGCAGGGCGGGGGGCCAATGAGCAGTTCTTC
CDR3 protein: CASSQDKAGRGANEQFF

D gene: TRBD1
J gene: TRBJ1-1
clone size: few
V gene: TRBV3-1
CDR3 length: 16
CDR3 DNA: TGTGCCAGCAGCCGGGGACAGGGGGAGAGGAGCACTGAAGCTTTCTTT
CDR3 protein: CASSRGQGERSTEAFF

D gene: TRBD2
J gene: TRBJ2-7
clone size: many
V gene: TRBV2
CDR3 length: 14
CDR3 DNA: TGTGCCAGCAGTGCTAGCGGGACCGCTCGAGAGCAGTACTTC
CDR3 protein: CASSASGTAREQYF

D gene: NA
J gene: TRBJ2-5
clone size: many
V gene: TRBV28
CDR3 length: 15
CDR3 DNA: TGTGCCAGCAGCTCTCCCGGAGGGGGAGAAGAGACCCAGTACTTC
CDR3 protein: CASSSPGGGEETQYF

D gene: NA
J gene: TRBJ1-6
clone size: few
V gene: TRBV6-5
CDR3 length: 17
CDR3 DNA: TGTGCCAGCAGTTCCGACGGGGGGAGCTCCTATAATTCACCCCTCCACTTT
CDR3 protein: CASSSDGGSSYNSPLHF

D gene: NA
J gene: TRBJ2-1
clone size: few
V gene: TRBV6-2/TRBV6-3
CDR3 length: 18
CDR3 DNA: TGTGCCAGCAGTTCCCGAGCTTCAGTCAGGGTGATAATGTTAGAGCAGTTCTTC
CDR3 protein: CASSSRASVRVIMLEQFF

D gene: TRBD2
J gene: TRBJ2-7
clone size: once
V gene: TRBV29-1
CDR3 length: 15
CDR3 DNA: TGCAGCGTCCTCGGGACTAGCGGGTACTCCTACGAGCAGTACTTC
CDR3 protein: CSVLGTSGYSYEQYF

D gene: NA
J gene: TRBJ1-2
clone size: NA
V gene: TRBV12-3/TRBV12-4
CDR3 length: 14
CDR3 DNA: TGTGCCAGCAGTTTACGGAGCGAGGCCAATGGCTACACCTTC
CDR3 protein: CASSLRSEANGYTF